The next 8 T cell receptor beta chains were all read from a single sample in a study of tumor and adjacent non-tumor tissue in lung cancer. Three rounds of nested PCR, following a modified ARM-PCR protocol, produced the TCRbeta library. TCRdb passed the multiplex PCR reads through MiXCR, listing each CDR3 protein once. The sample gives around 82,000 distinct CDR3 sequences, approximately 80% of which show up once; approximately 55% is in the top ten. This sample's RNA came from whole unsorted tissue. This non-tumor lung sample came from over 3 cm beyond the tumor edge. The sequenced sample was distant non-tumor lung tissue. The receptors were gathered from a man in his sixties with non-small cell lung cancer.

As concerns this clonotype: The junction departs from germline at one end; a sequencing error may be responsible. The rearrangement joins TRBV11-2 to TRBJ2-6, with D possibly TRBD1 on 5 matching bases. Germline V gene lookup returns CDR1 SGHAT and CDR2 FQNNGV. This CDR3 has 14 residues. CDR3 sequence (DNA): TGTGCCAGCAATGCTATCTCTGGGGCCAACATCCTAACTTTC. It translates to CASNAISGANILTF.

About this clonotype itself: Lacking the conserved final phenylalanine or tryptophan, this CDR3 likely reflects a read error. The chain carries TRBV4-3 and TRBJ2-1; no definite D call. The CDR3 consists of 17 residues. Per germline, CDR1 LGHNA and CDR2 YSLEER. The CDR3 region is CASSQTQVSSSYNEQFI. The CDR3 DNA sequence: TGCGCAAGCAGCCAGACTCAGGTGTCGAGCTCCTACAATGAGCAGTTCATC.

Points on this clonotype: The junction departs from the called germline gene at one end, perhaps through a read error. This rearrangement joins TRBV6-5 to TRBJ1-5; D is perhaps TRBD1 or TRBD2 (5 bases each). The DNA end is a closer match to TRBJ2-3, so the J assignment may be wrong. CDR1 MNHEY and CDR2 SVGAGI come from the germline V gene. This CDR3 comprises 15 residues. The DNA for the CDR3 is TGTGCCAGCAATTACAGCGGACATGGTAGTCAGCCCCAGTATTTT. Protein product: CASNYSGHGSQPQYF.

About this clonotype itself: This likely comes from a read error, as the CDR3 has no conserved phenylalanine or tryptophan at its end. V usage is TRBV5-6 and J usage is TRBJ2-3; TRBD1 matches at 10 bases. Looked up from germline, CDR1 is SGHDT and CDR2 is YYEEEE. This CDR3 contains 16 residues. CDR3 region: CASSLGTGVSTDTQYL. The CDR3 nucleotides read TGTGCCAGCAGCCTGGGGACAGGGGTTAGCACAGATACTCAGTATCTT.

This clonotype was observed a handful of times. This could be a read error, since a much larger clone is one nucleotide away. The chain combines TRBV20-1 with TRBJ1-2; D unclear. The CDR3 sequence is 12 residues long. Germline V lookup: CDR1 DFQATT, CDR2 SNEGSKA (reference sequence). The CDR3 coding sequence is TGCAGTGTTAGAGAGACAATCGGGGGCTACACCTTC. Residues: CSVRETIGGYTF.

This chain links TRBV4-3 with TRBJ2-3, with D possibly matching TRBD2 (6 bases). Per germline, CDR1 LGHNA and CDR2 YSLEER. V was trimmed by 9 bases and J by 5 bases, leaving 15 bases between them. The CDR3 is 13 amino acids. The CDR3 spells CARSWTTIDTQYF. The CDR3 DNA sequence: TGCGCCAGATCCTGGACTACTATAGATACGCAGTATTTT.

This clonotype was detected only a few times. V usage is TRBV5-1 and J usage is TRBJ1-5; the match to TRBD1 covers 9 bases. J was trimmed by 7 bases and V by 1 base; bases with no gene match: 6. This CDR3 spans 15 amino acids. Germline values: CDR1 SGHRS, CDR2 YFSETQ. CDR3 region: CASSLWTGAGQPQHF. In DNA, the CDR3 is TGCGCCAGCAGCTTGTGGACAGGGGCGGGACAGCCCCAGCATTTT.

Worth noting for this clonotype: The junction differs from germline at one of its ends, possibly a read error. The genes are TRBV6-5 and TRBJ2-3; a weak D match, TRBD1 (5 bases). CDR3 length: 12 amino acids. Per germline, CDR1 MNHEY and CDR2 SVGAGI. In DNA, the CDR3 is TGTGCCAGCAGCACAGGCACGGATACGAAGTATTTT. Translating gives CASSTGTDTKYF.